One sample yielded the 25 T cell receptor beta chains listed below, sequenced in a study of glioma-infiltrating T cells after dendritic cell vaccination. Libraries were prepared by immunoSEQ multiplex PCR; TCRdb keeps only in-frame clonotypes and omits some of them. The data hold 80,000 to 100,000 clones, with around 80% observed a single time. The material was blood, obtained before dendritic cell vaccination. All receptors derive from a human donor with glioblastoma.

The chain couples TRBV5-8 to TRBJ2-2, with TRBD1 matching over 8 bases. The trim removed 3 bases at V and 5 bases at J, leaving 0 bases unmatched. Germline V gives CDR1 SGHTS, CDR2 YDEGEE. The CDR3 is made up of 13 amino acids. The CDR3 DNA sequence: TGTGCCAGCAGCTGGACAGGGACCGGGGAGCTGTTTTTT. This translates into CASSWTGTGELFF.

This clone was counted only a few times. The genes are TRBV5-1 and TRBJ2-1, with D unresolved. V lost 7 bases to trimming and J lost 4 bases, with 9 bases between them. There are 12 residues in the CDR3. The germline gives CDR1 SGHRS, CDR2 YFSETQ. The CDR3 DNA reads TGCGCCAGCGGGCCAGGTTACAATGAGCAGTTCTTC. Amino acid sequence: CASGPGYNEQFF.

The V and J genes are TRBV27 and TRBJ2-1; 9 nucleotides agree with TRBD1. The ends lost 6 bases at V and 8 bases at J; junction bases unmatched: 11. The CDR3 has 15 residues. Looked up from germline, CDR1 is MNHEY and CDR2 is SMNVEV (reference sequence). Written as DNA, the CDR3 is TGTGCCAGCAGCCGACCGGGACAGGGACAATATGAGCAGTTCTTC. It is translated as CASSRPGQGQYEQFF.

This clone was observed once. V usage is TRBV5-1 and J usage is TRBJ1-1; D gene uncertain. The V and J ends lost 5 bases and 4 bases respectively, with 12 bases between them. CDR1 SGHRS and CDR2 YFSETQ come from the germline V gene. This CDR3 region has 13 residues. The DNA for the CDR3 is TGCGCCAGCAGGGGGAGGAGGTTCACTGAAGCTTTCTTT. It translates to CASRGRRFTEAFF.

V and J are TRBV29-1 and TRBJ2-1; 9 bases line up with TRBD1. CDR1 is SQVTM and CDR2 is ANQGSEA in the germline V gene. V lost 3 bases to trimming and J lost 6 bases; unmatched junction nucleotides: 3. The CDR3 has 13 residues. The CDR3 spells CSVEMDRGNEQFF. The CDR3 DNA reads TGCAGCGTTGAGATGGACAGGGGCAATGAGCAGTTCTTC.

The chain uses TRBV10-2 and TRBJ1-2; D gene unclear. This CDR3 contains 11 residues. From germline, CDR1 is WSHSY and CDR2 SAAADI. V lost 5 bases and J 3 bases, leaving 4 bases between the germline ends. The CDR3 here is CASSPDYGYTF. The CDR3 bases are TGCGCCAGCAGTCCTGACTATGGCTACACCTTC.

This chain joins TRBV7-3 and TRBJ2-3, with 10 bases matching TRBD2. Germline V CDR1 and CDR2: SGHTA, FQGTGA. The CDR3 is 14 amino acids. With V trimmed by 5 bases and J by 4 bases, 3 bases remained unmatched. The CDR3 DNA reads as TGTGCCAGCAGCATAGGACTAGCGGCAGATACGCAGTATTTT. This sequence encodes CASSIGLAADTQYF. Using reference TRBV7-3 and TRBJ2-3 for the parts outside the CDR3, the full variable domain is GAGVSQTPSNKVTEKGKYVELRCDPISGHTALYWYRQSLGQGPEFLIYFQGTGAADDSGLPNDRFFAVRPEGSVSTLKIQRTERGDSAVYLCASSIGLAADTQYFGPGTRLTVL.

The CDR3 protein is CASKEFTYNEQFF. CDR3 coding DNA: TGTGCCAGCAAGGAGTTCACCTACAATGAGCAGTTCTTC. The chain employs TRBV7-2 and TRBJ2-1, with D unclear. The V gene lost 7 bases and the J gene lost 2 bases, with 9 bases spanning the gap. Germline V gene sequence: CDR1 SGHTA, CDR2 FQGNSA. CDR3 length equals 13 residues.

This clone showed up just once. The CDR3 region has the DNA TGTGCCTGGGCCCTAGGGGGGGCCAATGGCTACACCTTC. As protein: CAWALGGANGYTF. This chain links TRBV30 with TRBJ1-2, with a tentative D call TRBD1 (6 bases). This CDR3 has 13 amino acids. Germline V gene lookup returns CDR1 GTSNPN and CDR2 SVGIG (reference sequence). V was pared by 5 bases and J by 6 bases, with 16 bases between.

This chain connects TRBV14 to TRBJ2-7, with 10 positions matching TRBD1. Trimming at V came to 6 bases and at J to 6 bases, leaving 8 bases not matched to a gene. This CDR3 region has 14 residues. Germline loops: CDR1 SGHDN, CDR2 FVKESK. CDR3: CASRMTGTGVEQYF. The CDR3 DNA reads TGTGCCAGCAGGATGACCGGGACAGGGGTCGAGCAGTACTTC.

This chain uses TRBV7-8 with TRBJ1-2; a possible D gene is TRBD1 (6 bases). The V end lost 5 bases, the J end lost 4 bases, and 17 bases lay between the germline ends. This CDR3 contains 15 residues. CDR1 is SGHVS and CDR2 is FQNEAQ in the germline V gene. CDR3 region: CASSQRDNALYGYTF. CDR3 bases: TGTGCCAGCAGCCAACGGGACAACGCACTCTATGGCTACACCTTC.

This rearrangement joins TRBV4-2 to TRBJ1-2, with a weak D call TRBD1 (5 bases). From germline, CDR1 is LGHNA and CDR2 YNFKEQ. The V gene lost 1 base and the J gene lost 5 bases, with 14 bases spanning the gap. The CDR3 has 15 amino acids. The CDR3 DNA reads as TGTGCCAGCAGCCAAGGTTACGGGGAGGGGTATGGCTACACCTTC. Translating gives CASSQGYGEGYGYTF.

V and J are TRBV6-5 and TRBJ1-1; TRBD1 is a possible D gene (6 bases). Trimming pared 4 bases from V and 0 bases from J, leaving 9 bases between. CDR3 length equals 14 residues. Looked up from germline, CDR1 is MNHEY and CDR2 is SVGAGI. The CDR3 nucleotides are TGTGCCAGCAGTTTCGGACAGATGAACACTGAAGCTTTCTTT. Translating gives CASSFGQMNTEAFF.

This rearrangement joins TRBV9 to TRBJ2-2, with D possibly matching TRBD2 (6 bases). CDR3 length: 17 amino acids. Deletions cut 4 bases from V and 1 base from J, with 17 bases between. Germline V gene lookup returns CDR1 SGDLS and CDR2 YYNGEE. For the CDR3, the DNA is TGTGCCAGCAGCCTAATTGCCGGGGGACTGAACACCGGGGAGCTGTTTTTT. Translated: CASSLIAGGLNTGELFF.

This sequence joins TRBV7-8 and TRBJ2-2, with 8 nucleotides matching TRBD2. There are 16 residues in the CDR3. Germline CDR1 SGHVS, CDR2 FQNEAQ. The V gene end was trimmed by 5 bases and the J gene end by 0 bases; junction bases not matched to a gene: 5. The CDR3 DNA reads TGTGCCAGCAGCCCCATAGCGGGAACGAACACCGGGGAGCTGTTTTTT. Encoded protein: CASSPIAGTNTGELFF.

This clone was seen once. The chain has TRBV6-4 and TRBJ2-7; D uncertain. There are 15 residues in the CDR3. CDR1 is MRHNA, CDR2 SNTAGT, per germline. Deletions cut 0 bases from V and 5 bases from J, with 14 bases between. The CDR3 bases are TGTGCCAGCAGTGACTCGACTTTTCCGGTCCACGAGCAGTACTTC. Translating it yields CASSDSTFPVHEQYF.

The CDR3 coding sequence is TGTGCCAGCAGCTTAAGCAGGGTAAACACTGAAGCTTTCTTT. Amino acid sequence: CASSLSRVNTEAFF. The rearrangement links TRBV7-9 to TRBJ1-1, with D perhaps TRBD1 (5 bases). Trimming took 2 bases from V and 2 from J, leaving 9 bases between them. Germline values: CDR1 SEHNR, CDR2 FQNEAQ (reference sequence). The CDR3 runs 14 residues.

This rearrangement joins TRBV19 to TRBJ2-2; 10 bases match TRBD1. Germline V CDR1 and CDR2: LNHDA, SQIVND (reference sequence). Trimming cost V 0 bases and J 1 base; bases outside gene matches: 2. The CDR3 is 17 residues long. CDR3 sequence reads: CASSIEGQGKNTGELFF. The CDR3 DNA follows: TGTGCCAGTAGTATAGAGGGACAGGGGAAGAACACCGGGGAGCTGTTTTTT.

This rearrangement joins TRBV5-6 to TRBJ2-6; 8 bases align to TRBD1. The CDR3 runs 18 residues. J lost 0 bases, V lost 1 base, and 6 bases had no gene match. Germline values: CDR1 SGHDT, CDR2 YYEEEE. This chain's CDR3 is CASSLYGQGNSGANVLTF. The CDR3, as DNA: TGTGCCAGCAGCTTGTACGGACAGGGAAACTCTGGGGCCAACGTCCTGACTTTC. Full variable domain (rest looked up from reference TRBV5-6 and TRBJ2-6): DAGVTQSPTHLIKTRGQQVTLRCSPKSGHDTVSWYQQALGQGPQFIFQYYEEEERQRGNFPDRFSGHQFPNYSSELNVNALLLGDSALYLCASSLYGQGNSGANVLTFGAGSRLTVL.

V usage is TRBV7-3 and J usage is TRBJ2-1, with 16 bases identical to TRBD2. V shed 5 bases and J 1 base; nucleotides not matched to a gene: 5. The CDR3 runs 18 residues. The germline V gene has CDR1 SGHTA and CDR2 FQGTGA. The CDR3 DNA is TGTGCCAGCAGCCCGGGGACTAGCGGGAGGGGGTCCTACAATGAGCAGTTCTTC. Encoded protein: CASSPGTSGRGSYNEQFF.

The chain recombines TRBV18 with TRBJ2-2, with D unresolved. Germline V gene sequence: CDR1 KGHSH, CDR2 LQKENI. Trimming took off 2 bases at V and 5 bases at J, with 12 bases between the two ends. The length of the CDR3 is 15 residues. This chain's CDR3 is CASSPMSPSTGELFF. In nucleotides, the CDR3 is TGTGCCAGCTCACCAATGAGTCCTTCTACCGGGGAGCTGTTTTTT.

The V gene is TRBV30, the J gene TRBJ2-5; D perhaps matches TRBD2 (6 bases). Germline V gene lookup returns CDR1 GTSNPN and CDR2 SVGIG (reference sequence). Between the trimmed V and J ends, which lost 0 bases and 5 bases, there was a span of 7 bases. The CDR3 length is 12 residues. CDR3 region: CAWSVRGETQYF. The CDR3, as DNA: TGTGCCTGGAGTGTACGGGGGGAGACCCAGTACTTC.

V is TRBV5-1 and J is TRBJ1-4; D remains ambiguous. The CDR3 is 14 residues long. Germline assignment: CDR1 SGHRS and CDR2 YFSETQ. V lost 1 base, J lost 3 bases, and 7 bases lay in between. The CDR3 reads CASSLSQANEKLFF. The CDR3 nucleotides read TGCGCCAGCAGCTTGTCGCAGGCTAATGAAAAACTGTTTTTT.

This rearrangement joins TRBV1 to TRBJ1-1; the table calls TRBD1, which could not be checked here. TRBV1 is a recognized pseudogene. This CDR3 contains 15 residues. DNA for the CDR3: TGCACCAGCAGCTCACCAAGAACAGGGTCGGGTGAAGCTTTCTTT. As protein: CTSSSPRTGSGEAFF.

The chain couples TRBV16 to TRBJ1-5; D gene unclear. Per germline, CDR1 KGHSY and CDR2 FQNENV. The germline V and J ends were trimmed by 4 bases and 7 bases, with 14 bases remaining between them. The CDR3 consists of 14 residues. The CDR3 spells CASSPPPHQQPQHF. As DNA, the CDR3 is TGTGCCAGCAGCCCACCACCGCACCAGCAGCCCCAGCATTTT.